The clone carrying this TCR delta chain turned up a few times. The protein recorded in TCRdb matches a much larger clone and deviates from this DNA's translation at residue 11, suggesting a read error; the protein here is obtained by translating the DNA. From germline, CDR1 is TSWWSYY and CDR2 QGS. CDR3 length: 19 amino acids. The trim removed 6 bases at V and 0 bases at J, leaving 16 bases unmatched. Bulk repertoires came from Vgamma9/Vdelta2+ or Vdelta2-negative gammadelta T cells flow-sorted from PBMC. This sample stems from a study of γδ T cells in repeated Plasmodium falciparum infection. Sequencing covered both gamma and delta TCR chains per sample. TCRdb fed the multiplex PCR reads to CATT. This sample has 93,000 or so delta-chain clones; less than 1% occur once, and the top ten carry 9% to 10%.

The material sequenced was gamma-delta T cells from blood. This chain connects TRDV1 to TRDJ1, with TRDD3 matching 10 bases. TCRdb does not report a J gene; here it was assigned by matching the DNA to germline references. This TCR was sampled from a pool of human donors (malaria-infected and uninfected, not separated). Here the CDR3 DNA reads TGTGCTCTTGGCCTCAGTACTGGGGGATTTGCCGGTCACACCGATAAACTCATCTTT. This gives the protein CALGLSTGGFAGHTDKLIF.